Each of the 9 T cell receptor beta chains below was sequenced from the same sample in a study of cytotoxic CD8 clonotypes in ibrutinib-treated CLL. Profiling relied on immunoSEQ multiplex PCR, and the TCRdb table lists in-frame clones only, not all of them. The table lists about 72,000 clones, roughly 72% of them singletons. The sequences come from PBMCs, collected after 12 months of ibrutinib treatment. The source is a human donor with chronic lymphocytic leukemia.

The J gene is TRBJ2-2, the V gene TRBV11-3, with 7 bases lining up with TRBD1. This CDR3 spans 13 amino acids. Looked up from germline, CDR1 is SGHNT and CDR2 is YENEEA. Trimming removed 2 bases from V and 8 bases from J; junction bases left unmatched: 2. The CDR3 region has the DNA TGTGCCAGCAGCTTACAGGGGGTTGGGGAGCTGTTTTTT. Its protein is CASSLQGVGELFF. Complete variable domain (other parts from reference TRBV11-3 and TRBJ2-2): EAGVVQSPRYKIIEKKQPVAFWCNPISGHNTLYWYLQNLGQGPELLIRYENEEAVDDSQLPKDRFSAERLKGVDSTLKIQPAELGDSAVYLCASSLQGVGELFFGEGSRLTVL.

This chain uses TRBV30 with TRBJ2-3; D could derive from TRBD1 or TRBD2 (5 bases each). With 2 bases removed from V and 4 bases from J, the gap between germline ends came to 19 bases. The CDR3 runs 16 residues. Germline assignment: CDR1 GTSNPN and CDR2 SVGIG (reference sequence). CDR3 sequence reads: CAWSSRPGPLPDTQYF. The CDR3 region has the DNA TGTGCCTGGAGTTCGCGTCCGGGACCTTTACCAGATACGCAGTATTTT. The full variable domain, in which reference TRBV30 and TRBJ2-3 provide the parts outside the CDR3, is SQTIHQWPATLVQPVGSPLSLECTVEGTSNPNLYWYRQAAGRGLQLLFYSVGIGQISSEVPQNLSASRPQDRQFILSSKKLLLSDSGFYLCAWSSRPGPLPDTQYFGPGTRLTVL.

Worth noting for this clone: The DNA is left out, because the CDR3 cannot be placed on it with certainty; the CDR3 is given as TCRdb lists it. The chain is built from TRBV6-5 and TRBJ1-1. Looked up from germline, CDR1 is MNHEY and CDR2 is SVGAGI. The CDR3 has 14 amino acids, counting both end residues. CDR3 residues: CASSSVRGLVEAFF.

This clone was recorded a few times. The chain is built from TRBV18 and TRBJ2-7, with D possibly TRBD1 on 5 matching bases. This CDR3 is built from 14 residues. V lost 4 bases to trimming and J lost 3 bases, with 13 bases between them. Germline CDR1 and CDR2: KGHSH and LQKENI. CDR3 DNA: TGTGCCAGCTCACTATCAGGGTCTATCTACGAGCAGTACTTC. It translates to CASSLSGSIYEQYF.

This clone was detected only once. The chain has TRBV6-1 and TRBJ2-7, with D tentatively TRBD1 (6 bases). The CDR3 length is 14 residues. Trimming shortened V by 7 bases and J by 0 bases, and 13 bases separated the two germline ends. Germline assignment: CDR1 MNHNS and CDR2 SASEGT. CDR3 sequence: CASTRDTYSYEQYF. The CDR3 nucleotides are TGTGCCAGCACCCGGGACACTTACTCCTACGAGCAGTACTTC.

The V call is TRBV18, the J call TRBJ1-2; D is undetermined. The CDR3 has 14 residues. Germline V gene data show CDR1 as KGHSH and CDR2 as LQKENI. Trimming pared 0 bases from V and 2 bases from J, leaving 7 bases between. The CDR3 nucleotides are TGTGCCAGCTCACCACCCTCAGTGAACTATGGCTACACCTTC. Protein sequence: CASSPPSVNYGYTF.

The chain carries TRBV27 and TRBJ1-1, with 9 nucleotides matching TRBD1. V lost 3 bases, J lost 2 bases, and 13 bases stayed unmatched. The CDR3 is made up of 18 amino acids. Germline V gene lookup returns CDR1 MNHEY and CDR2 SMNVEV (reference sequence). CDR3 loop: CASSFQNRGRDFNTEAFF. CDR3 bases: TGTGCCAGCAGTTTCCAGAACAGGGGGCGGGATTTTAACACTGAAGCTTTCTTT.

This clone was found once. The chain links TRBV6-5 to TRBJ2-7; 9 bases map to TRBD1. Germline V gives CDR1 MNHEY, CDR2 SVGAGI. The CDR3 is 14 amino acids. With V trimmed by 5 bases and J by 7 bases, 9 bases remained unmatched. The CDR3 DNA is TGTGCCAGCAGTACGCAACAGGGGGCGCGTGAGCAGTACTTC. It codes for CASSTQQGAREQYF.

In DNA form, the CDR3 reads TGCAGCGTCAGAGAGGACCCAAACCCGGGGACCGGGGAGCTGTTTTTT. This encodes CSVREDPNPGTGELFF. J is TRBJ2-2 and V is TRBV29-1; possibly TRBD2 for D (5 bases). The CDR3 has 16 amino acids. Trimming took 6 bases from V and 5 from J, leaving 22 bases between them. Germline CDR1 and CDR2: SQVTM and ANQGSEA.